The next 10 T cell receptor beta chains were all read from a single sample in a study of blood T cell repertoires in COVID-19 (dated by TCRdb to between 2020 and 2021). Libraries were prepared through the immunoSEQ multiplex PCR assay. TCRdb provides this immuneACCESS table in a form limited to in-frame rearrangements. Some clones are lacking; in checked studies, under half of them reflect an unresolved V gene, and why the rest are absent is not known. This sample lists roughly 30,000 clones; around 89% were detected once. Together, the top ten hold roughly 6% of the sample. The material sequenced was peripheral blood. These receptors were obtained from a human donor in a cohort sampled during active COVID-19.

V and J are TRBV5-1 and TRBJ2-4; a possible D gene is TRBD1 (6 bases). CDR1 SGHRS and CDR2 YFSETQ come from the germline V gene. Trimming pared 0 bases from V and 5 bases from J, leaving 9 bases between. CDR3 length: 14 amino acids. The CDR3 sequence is CASSLASGENIQYF. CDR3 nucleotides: TGCGCCAGCAGCTTGGCCTCAGGGGAAAACATTCAGTACTTC.

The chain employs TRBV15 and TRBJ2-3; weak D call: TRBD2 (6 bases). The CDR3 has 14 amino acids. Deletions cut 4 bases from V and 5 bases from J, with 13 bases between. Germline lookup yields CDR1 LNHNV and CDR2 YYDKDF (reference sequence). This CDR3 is CATSTLDYEDTQYF. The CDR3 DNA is TGTGCCACCAGCACCTTGGACTATGAAGATACGCAGTATTTT.

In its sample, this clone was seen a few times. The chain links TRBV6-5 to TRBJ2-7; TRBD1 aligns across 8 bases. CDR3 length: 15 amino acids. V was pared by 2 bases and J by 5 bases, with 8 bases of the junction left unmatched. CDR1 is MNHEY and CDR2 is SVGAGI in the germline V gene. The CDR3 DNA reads TGTGCCAGCAGTTACGCCCAGGGGGCGGTCGACGAGCAGTACTTC. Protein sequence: CASSYAQGAVDEQYF.

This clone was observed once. The CDR3 sequence is CASSRGQGTDTQYF. The CDR3 coding sequence is TGTGCCAGCAGCCGGGGGCAGGGCACAGATACGCAGTATTTT. This rearrangement joins TRBV3-1 (or the pseudogene TRBV3-2) to TRBJ2-3; weak D call: TRBD1 (6 bases). Germline-derived CDR1 and CDR2 are LGHDT and YNNKEL (reference sequence). Trimming stripped 4 bases from V and 1 base from J, with 9 bases between. The CDR3 spans 14 residues.

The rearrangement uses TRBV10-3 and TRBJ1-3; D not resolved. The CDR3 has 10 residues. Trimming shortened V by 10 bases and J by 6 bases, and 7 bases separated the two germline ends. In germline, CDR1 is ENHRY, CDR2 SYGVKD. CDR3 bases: TGTGCCACCAGAGCAAACACCATATATTTT. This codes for CATRANTIYF.

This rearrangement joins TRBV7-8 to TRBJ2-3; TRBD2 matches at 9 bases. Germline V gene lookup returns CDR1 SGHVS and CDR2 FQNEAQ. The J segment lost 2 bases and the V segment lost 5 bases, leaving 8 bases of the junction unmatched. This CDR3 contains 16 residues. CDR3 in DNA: TGTGCCAGCAGCCTTATAAGCGGGGGGTCCACAGATACGCAGTATTTT. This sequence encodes CASSLISGGSTDTQYF.

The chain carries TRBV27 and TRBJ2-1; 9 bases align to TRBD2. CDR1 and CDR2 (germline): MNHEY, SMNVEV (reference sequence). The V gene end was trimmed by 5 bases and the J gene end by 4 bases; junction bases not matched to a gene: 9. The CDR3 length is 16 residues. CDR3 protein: CASSPRGGVLYNEQFF. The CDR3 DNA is TGTGCCAGCAGTCCCCGCGGGGGGGTCTTGTACAATGAGCAGTTCTTC.

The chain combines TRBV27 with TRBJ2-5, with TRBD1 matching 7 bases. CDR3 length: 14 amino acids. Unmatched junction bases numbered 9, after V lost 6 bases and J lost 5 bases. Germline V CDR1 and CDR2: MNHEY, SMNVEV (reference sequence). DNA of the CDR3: TGTGCCAGCAGGGGACAGTTGGACTGGGAGACCCAGTACTTC. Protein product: CASRGQLDWETQYF.

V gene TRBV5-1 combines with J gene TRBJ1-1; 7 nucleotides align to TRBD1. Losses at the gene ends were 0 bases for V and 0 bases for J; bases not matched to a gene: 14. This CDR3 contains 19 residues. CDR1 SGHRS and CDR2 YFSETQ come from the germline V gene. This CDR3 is CASSLALTGTGDLNTEAFF. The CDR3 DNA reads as TGCGCCAGCAGCTTGGCCCTCACCGGTACAGGGGACCTGAACACTGAAGCTTTCTTT. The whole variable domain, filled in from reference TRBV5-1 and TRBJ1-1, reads KAGVTQTPRYLIKTRGQQVTLSCSPISGHRSVSWYQQTPGQGLQFLFEYFSETQRNKGNFPGRFSGRQFSNSRSEMNVSTLELGDSALYLCASSLALTGTGDLNTEAFFGQGTRLTVV.

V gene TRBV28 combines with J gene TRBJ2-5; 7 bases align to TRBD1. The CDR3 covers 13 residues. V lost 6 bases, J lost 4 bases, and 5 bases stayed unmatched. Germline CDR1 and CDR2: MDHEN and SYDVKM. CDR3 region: CASRPQGRETQYF. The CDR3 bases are TGTGCCAGCAGGCCACAGGGGAGAGAGACCCAGTACTTC.